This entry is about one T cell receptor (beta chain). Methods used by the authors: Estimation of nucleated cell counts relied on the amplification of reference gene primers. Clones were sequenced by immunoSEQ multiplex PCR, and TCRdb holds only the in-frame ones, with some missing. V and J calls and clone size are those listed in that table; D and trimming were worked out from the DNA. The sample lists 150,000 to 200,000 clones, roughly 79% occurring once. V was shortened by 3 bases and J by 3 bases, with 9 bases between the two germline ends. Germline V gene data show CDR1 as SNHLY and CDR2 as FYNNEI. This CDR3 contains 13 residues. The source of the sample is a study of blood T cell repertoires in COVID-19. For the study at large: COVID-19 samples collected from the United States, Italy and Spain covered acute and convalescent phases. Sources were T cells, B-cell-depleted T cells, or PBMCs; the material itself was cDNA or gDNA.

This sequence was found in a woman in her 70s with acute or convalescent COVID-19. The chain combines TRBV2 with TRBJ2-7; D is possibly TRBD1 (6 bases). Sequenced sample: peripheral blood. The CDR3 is CASSETGYYEQYF. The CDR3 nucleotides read TGTGCCAGCAGTGAGACAGGCTACTACGAGCAGTACTTC.